This passage covers 27 T cell receptor beta chains from one sample sequenced in a study of blood T cell repertoires in COVID-19. Sequenced by immunoSEQ multiplex PCR; TCRdb stores in-frame clones only, minus some. Here the sample spans tens of thousands of clones, around four fifths being singletons. The sequencing sample was made of peripheral blood. The receptors here all came from a human donor in a cohort sampled during active COVID-19.

This chain connects TRBV7-2 to TRBJ2-5, with 13 bases lining up with TRBD2. The CDR3 runs to 16 residues. V shed 5 bases, J shed 5 bases, and the junction held 8 bases outside the gene matches. Germline CDR1 and CDR2: SGHTA and FQGNSA. The CDR3 nucleotides are TGTGCCAGCAGCGAACTAGCGGGGGGGCTAGAGGAGACCCAGTACTTC. Encoded protein: CASSELAGGLEETQYF.

There are a few counts of this clone. In the same sample, other DNA sequences code for this CDR3. The gene calls are TRBV11-2 and TRBJ1-1, with D perhaps matching TRBD1 (5 bases). Per germline, CDR1 SGHAT and CDR2 FQNNGV. The CDR3 is made up of 13 amino acids. The germline V and J ends were trimmed by 3 bases and 5 bases, with 10 bases remaining between them. CDR3 loop: CASSLGPRTEAFF. CDR3 DNA: TGTGCCAGCAGCTTGGGGCCCCGAACTGAAGCTTTCTTT.

This chain links TRBV7-9 with TRBJ1-1; D perhaps matches TRBD1 (5 bases). This CDR3 contains 13 residues. Trimming removed 4 bases at V and 5 bases at J, with 11 bases between. Germline V gene data show CDR1 as SEHNR and CDR2 as FQNEAQ (reference sequence). Here the CDR3 DNA reads TGTGCCAGCAGCTCCAGGGTAGGTACTGAAGCTTTCTTT. As protein: CASSSRVGTEAFF.

This clone was found a few times. V usage is TRBV5-6 and J usage is TRBJ1-1, with 7 bases fitting TRBD1. Trimming took 2 bases from V and 3 from J; bases not matched to a gene: 7. The germline V gene encodes CDR1 SGHDT and CDR2 YYEEEE. There are 15 residues in the CDR3. The CDR3 DNA reads as TGTGCCAGCAGCTTCAATCTCAGGGGGGACACTGAAGCTTTCTTT. Translation: CASSFNLRGDTEAFF.

The CDR3 is CASSQSLDTQYF. The CDR3 DNA follows: TGTGCCAGCAGCCAATCATTAGATACGCAGTATTTT. The rearrangement links TRBV4-2 to TRBJ2-3; D is ambiguous. This CDR3 has 12 amino acids. Trimming took 2 bases from V and 5 from J, leaving 5 bases between them. Per germline, CDR1 LGHNA and CDR2 YNFKEQ.

The V and J genes are TRBV2 and TRBJ1-2; 7 nucleotides align to TRBD1. The CDR3 totals 15 residues. V was pared by 0 bases and J by 7 bases, with 8 bases of the junction left unmatched. Per the germline V gene, CDR1 is SNHLY and CDR2 is FYNNEI. The CDR3 sequence is CASSEALDRVRGYTF. The CDR3 coding sequence is TGTGCCAGCAGTGAAGCGCTTGACAGGGTACGTGGCTACACCTTC.

The gene calls are TRBV18 and TRBJ2-5; TRBD2 matches 13 bases. Germline CDR1 is KGHSH and CDR2 is LQKENI. Trimming cost V 3 bases and J 5 bases; bases outside gene matches: 9. This CDR3 region has 17 residues. The CDR3 DNA follows: TGTGCCAGCTCACCGCGGACTAGCGGGGGTGAGGGGGAGACCCAGTACTTC. It yields the protein CASSPRTSGGEGETQYF.

The genes are TRBV4-2 and TRBJ1-4, with 9 bases aligning to TRBD1. After removal of 4 bases from V and 4 bases from J, the junction contained 7 bases not matched to a gene. Germline CDR1 and CDR2: LGHNA and YNFKEQ. This CDR3 is 16 amino acids long. For the CDR3, the DNA is TGTGCCAGCAGCCTTGAACTGGGACAGGGTAATGAAAAACTGTTTTTT. This gives the protein CASSLELGQGNEKLFF.

The count of this clone is one. The J gene is TRBJ2-6, the V gene TRBV4-3; D remains ambiguous. Trimming removed 0 bases at V and 0 bases at J, with 6 bases between. Germline CDR1 reads LGHNA; CDR2 reads YSLEER. This CDR3 comprises 16 residues. The CDR3 bases are TGCGCCAGCAGCCAAGATCCCAACTCTGGGGCCAACGTCCTGACTTTC. Translation: CASSQDPNSGANVLTF.

This clone is medium-sized within its sample. The rearrangement links TRBV6-2 or TRBV6-3 to TRBJ1-2, with a weak D call TRBD1 (6 bases). V lost 0 bases, J lost 8 bases, and 10 bases lay in between. The germline V gene encodes CDR1 MNHEY and CDR2 SVGEGT. The CDR3 is made up of 13 amino acids. CDR3 protein: CASSYSGAKGYTF. The CDR3 DNA is TGTGCCAGCAGTTACTCGGGGGCTAAAGGCTACACCTTC.

The CDR3 loop reads CASSISTSGGAWDTQYF. CDR3 DNA sequence: TGTGCCAGTAGTATTTCAACTAGCGGGGGGGCCTGGGATACGCAGTATTTT. The rearrangement joins TRBV19 to TRBJ2-3, with 13 bases aligning to TRBD2. The germline gives CDR1 LNHDA, CDR2 SQIVND (reference sequence). The ends lost 3 bases at V and 6 bases at J; junction bases unmatched: 9. The CDR3 sequence is 17 residues long.

This chain joins TRBV6-5 and TRBJ2-7; D is possibly TRBD1 (5 bases). This CDR3 is built from 13 residues. The germline V and J ends were trimmed by 5 bases and 4 bases, with 12 bases remaining between them. Germline V gives CDR1 MNHEY, CDR2 SVGAGI. CDR3 bases: TGTGCCAGCAGTCATTTCCAGGGATACGAGCAGTACTTC. Translated: CASSHFQGYEQYF.

The rearrangement joins TRBV10-3 to TRBJ1-5; possible D gene TRBD1, 5 bases. The germline V gene has CDR1 ENHRY and CDR2 SYGVKD. With 11 bases removed from V and 2 bases from J, the gap between germline ends came to 13 bases. The CDR3 totals 13 residues. CDR3 loop: CASTGSGNQPQHF. DNA for the CDR3: TGTGCCTCTACAGGCTCGGGCAATCAGCCCCAGCATTTT.

The chain employs TRBV19 and TRBJ1-2; 10 bases line up with TRBD1. V was clipped by 4 bases and J by 7 bases; unmatched bases: 9. This CDR3 is 15 amino acids long. In germline, CDR1 is LNHDA, CDR2 SQIVND (reference sequence). CDR3 sequence: CASSTTGGSGSGYTF. In DNA, the CDR3 is TGTGCCAGTAGTACGACAGGGGGCTCTGGCTCTGGCTACACCTTC.

As for this clone: The sample has other DNA sequences that encode this CDR3 too. J is TRBJ2-7 and V is TRBV20-1; D gene ambiguous. Trimming took 3 bases from V and 3 from J, leaving 6 bases between them. The germline V gene encodes CDR1 DFQATT and CDR2 SNEGSKA (reference sequence). The CDR3 extends over 11 amino acids. This chain's CDR3 is CSASGGYEQYF. CDR3 bases: TGCAGTGCTAGCGGTGGCTACGAGCAGTACTTC.

The chain uses TRBV9 and TRBJ1-5; D is unresolved. V was shortened by 0 bases and J by 1 base, with 11 bases between the two germline ends. The CDR3 consists of 16 residues. CDR1 and CDR2 (germline): SGDLS, YYNGEE. CDR3 in amino acids: CASSVGGDPSNQPQHF. As DNA, the CDR3 is TGTGCCAGCAGCGTAGGAGGTGACCCGAGCAATCAGCCCCAGCATTTT.

The V gene is TRBV27, the J gene TRBJ1-4; D possibly corresponds to TRBD1 (5 bases). The CDR3 is made up of 13 amino acids. Trimming shortened V by 3 bases and J by 7 bases, and 9 bases separated the two germline ends. Germline V gene data show CDR1 as MNHEY and CDR2 as SMNVEV (reference sequence). CDR3 nucleotides: TGTGCCAGCAGTTTCTCAGGGTTTGAAAAACTGTTTTTT. It codes for CASSFSGFEKLFF.

CDR3 DNA: TGCGCCAGCAGCCAAGATTCGAGAGGGGGCAATGAAAAACTGTTTTTT. Translating gives CASSQDSRGGNEKLFF. The rearrangement joins TRBV4-1 to TRBJ1-4, with 7 bases fitting TRBD1. Germline trimming cut 0 bases from V and 5 bases from J; bases unmatched to any gene: 6. This CDR3 region has 16 residues. Per germline, CDR1 MGHRA and CDR2 YSYEKL.

The V call is TRBV30, the J call TRBJ2-2, with D perhaps TRBD1 (6 bases). V was clipped by 5 bases and J by 4 bases, with 14 bases between them. This CDR3 is 14 amino acids long. The germline CDR1 and CDR2 sequences are GTSNPN and SVGIG (reference sequence). The CDR3 region has the DNA TGTGCCTGGGGTAACAGGGCCGGCACCGGGGAGCTGTTTTTT. It specifies CAWGNRAGTGELFF.

V gene TRBV6-2 or TRBV6-3 combines with J gene TRBJ2-7, with D maybe TRBD2 (6 bases). Germline CDR1 MNHEY, CDR2 SVGEGT. V gave up 5 bases and J gave up 5 bases, with 19 bases separating them. The CDR3 length is 15 residues. CDR3 in amino acids: CASSRLGRRGDEQYF. Here the CDR3 DNA reads TGTGCCAGCAGTCGCCTGGGACGGAGGGGCGACGAGCAGTACTTC.

The chain links TRBV4-1 to TRBJ1-2; 11 nucleotides match TRBD1. This CDR3 region has 15 residues. V lost 4 bases to trimming and J lost 5 bases; unmatched junction nucleotides: 6. Germline V gene lookup returns CDR1 MGHRA and CDR2 YSYEKL. CDR3 region: CASSPSGTGGYGYTF. The CDR3 DNA follows: TGCGCCAGCAGCCCCTCCGGGACAGGGGGATATGGCTACACCTTC.

The chain joins TRBV19 to TRBJ1-5, with 7 positions matching TRBD1. V trimming: 8 bases; J trimming: 7 bases; junction bases outside the gene matches: 5. The length of the CDR3 is 12 residues. The germline gives CDR1 LNHDA, CDR2 SQIVND (reference sequence). Written as DNA, the CDR3 is TGTGCCAGTCAAAACAGGGGACAGCCCCAGCATTTT. Translation: CASQNRGQPQHF.

The CDR3 bases are TGTGCCACCAGTGATCCACACAGGGCCTCCTACGAGCAGTACTTC. As protein: CATSDPHRASYEQYF. The J gene is TRBJ2-7, the V gene TRBV24-1; TRBD1 might be the D (6 bases). Per germline, CDR1 KGHDR and CDR2 SFDVKD. V shed 3 bases and J shed 0 bases, with 11 bases lying between them. This CDR3 region has 15 residues.

The chain employs TRBV4-1 and TRBJ1-1; D unclear. Trimming pared 4 bases from V and 1 base from J, leaving 10 bases between. The CDR3 is made up of 14 amino acids. Germline CDR1 MGHRA, CDR2 YSYEKL. CDR3 region: CASSPVATNTEAFF. The CDR3 nucleotides read TGCGCCAGCAGCCCAGTGGCCACGAACACTGAAGCTTTCTTT.

This clone showed up just a few times. The J gene is TRBJ1-5, the V gene TRBV28; D is perhaps TRBD1 (5 bases). The CDR3 totals 14 residues. The V gene's germline CDR1 is MDHEN and CDR2 SYDVKM. V was clipped by 1 base and J by 4 bases, with 8 bases between them. The CDR3 here is CASSLSSGNQPQHF. In DNA, the CDR3 is TGTGCCAGCAGTTTATCGTCAGGGAATCAGCCCCAGCATTTT. Looking up the rest from reference TRBV28 and TRBJ1-5 gives the full variable domain: DVKVTQSSRYLVKRTGEKVFLECVQDMDHENMFWYRQDPGLGLRLIYFSYDVKMKEKGDIPEGYSVSREKKERFSLILESASTNQTSMYLCASSLSSGNQPQHFGDGTRLSIL.

The CDR3 nucleotides are TGTGCCAGCAACCAAGACTATAGCAATCAGCCCCAGCATTTT. Protein sequence: CASNQDYSNQPQHF. The V gene is TRBV6-5, the J gene TRBJ1-5; D not certain. The CDR3 totals 14 residues. Germline V gives CDR1 MNHEY, CDR2 SVGAGI. V was shortened by 7 bases and J by 0 bases, with 10 bases between the two germline ends.

The chain uses TRBV7-2 and TRBJ2-1, with TRBD2 identical over 8 bases. CDR1 is SGHTA and CDR2 is FQGNSA in the germline V gene. CDR3 length: 15 amino acids. Trimming cost V 5 bases and J 7 bases; bases outside gene matches: 10. The CDR3 DNA is TGTGCCAGCAGCCCAGGGTGGCGGGGGGTTAATGAGCAGTTCTTC. Translated: CASSPGWRGVNEQFF.